This TCR beta chain was documented in a study of blood T cell repertoires in COVID-19. On the study more broadly: Nucleic acid was either cDNA or gDNA, and it came from T cells, B-cell-depleted T cells, or PBMCs.

Patients at the Seattle site were enrolled during active infection and followed longitudinally. Authors' analysis steps: Amplification with reference gene primers provided the estimates of nucleated cell counts. Assay used: immunoSEQ multiplex PCR; TCRdb lists only in-frame clones, some missing. V and J calls and clone size come straight from that table; D and trimming were deduced from the DNA. Counted here are 90,000 or so clones, roughly 90% occurring once; the ten biggest clones make up 5.2%. The CDR3 has 16 amino acids. V shed 6 bases and J 6 bases; nucleotides not matched to a gene: 11. Per germline, CDR1 ENHRY and CDR2 SYGVKD.

The source of this sequence is a man aged 55-75 years with COVID-19, enrolled during active disease. V and J are TRBV10-3 and TRBJ1-1; 12 bases line up with TRBD1. Sequencing input: peripheral blood. CDR3 loop: CAISSGTGGETPEAFF. The DNA for the CDR3 is TGTGCCATCAGCTCCGGGACAGGGGGCGAGACCCCTGAAGCTTTCTTT.